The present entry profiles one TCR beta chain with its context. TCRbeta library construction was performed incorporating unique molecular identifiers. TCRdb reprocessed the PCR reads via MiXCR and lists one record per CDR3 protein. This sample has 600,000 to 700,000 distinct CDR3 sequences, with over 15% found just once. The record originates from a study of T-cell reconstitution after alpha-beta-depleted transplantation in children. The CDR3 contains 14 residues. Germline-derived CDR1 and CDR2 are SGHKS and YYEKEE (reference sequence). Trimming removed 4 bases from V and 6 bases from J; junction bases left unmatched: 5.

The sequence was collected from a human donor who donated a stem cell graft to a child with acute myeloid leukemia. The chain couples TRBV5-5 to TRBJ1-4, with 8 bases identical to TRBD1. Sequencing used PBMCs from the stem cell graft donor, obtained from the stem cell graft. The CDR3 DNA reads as TGTGCCAGCAGCGCCCCAGGGGGCGATGAAAAACTGTTTTTT. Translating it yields CASSAPGGDEKLFF.